A single sample gave rise to the 32 T cell receptor beta chains below, sequenced in a study of T-cell memory formation after mild COVID-19. Via MiXCR, TCRdb re-called the 5' RACE reads, giving one row per CDR3 protein. Here the sample spans about 420,000 distinct CDR3 sequences, 20% to 25% being singletons. The sequenced sample was PBMCs or a T cell subset sorted from them (not recorded which). Receptor source: an adult woman who had mild COVID-19 (a few samples of this study predate the infection). Cell type and time point are not known.

This clonotype was observed a few times. This sequence joins TRBV7-8 and TRBJ2-7; 9 bases agree with TRBD2. The CDR3 is 14 residues long. CDR1 and CDR2 from the germline V gene are SGHVS and FQNEAQ. The J segment lost 4 bases and the V segment lost 8 bases, leaving 9 bases of the junction unmatched. The CDR3 loop reads CASRWTSESYEQYF. In nucleotides, the CDR3 is TGTGCCAGCCGATGGACTAGCGAGTCTTACGAGCAGTACTTC.

The chain recombines TRBV3-1 with TRBJ1-1; no clear D gene. V was shortened by 1 base and J by 11 bases, with 20 bases between the two germline ends. The CDR3 runs to 15 residues. Germline CDR1 reads LGHDT; CDR2 reads YNNKEL (reference sequence). Here the CDR3 reads CASSQASQFLVKAFF. The CDR3 nucleotides are TGTGCCAGCAGCCAAGCCAGTCAGTTCCTGGTTAAGGCTTTCTTT.

V is TRBV5-4 and J is TRBJ1-1, with 8 bases identical to TRBD1. Germline-derived CDR1 and CDR2 are SGHNT and YYREEE (reference sequence). Losses at the gene ends were 4 bases for V and 3 bases for J; bases not matched to a gene: 8. This CDR3 is built from 15 residues. CDR3 amino acids: CASSQRTGWDTEAFF. The CDR3 coding sequence is TGTGCCAGCAGCCAAAGGACAGGGTGGGACACTGAAGCTTTCTTT.

The chain couples TRBV24-1 to TRBJ2-5; 10 positions agree with TRBD2. V shed 1 base and J 3 bases; nucleotides not matched to a gene: 7. Germline V lookup: CDR1 KGHDR, CDR2 SFDVKD. There are 17 residues in the CDR3. The CDR3 is CATSDLLAGGGEETQYF. In DNA, the CDR3 is TGTGCCACCAGTGATTTATTAGCGGGAGGAGGAGAAGAGACCCAGTACTTC.

This clonotype was detected only a few times. At one boundary the junction diverges from the germline segment, which might be a read error. The CDR3 protein is CASSLLGVAGGGSYNEQFF. The CDR3 region has the DNA TGTGCTAGCAGCCTCCTCGGGGTAGCGGGAGGTGGCTCCTACAATGAGCAGTTCTTC. The chain has TRBV7-7 and TRBJ2-1; the match to TRBD2 covers 10 bases. The CDR3 consists of 19 residues. Germline values: CDR1 SSHAT, CDR2 FNYEAQ (reference sequence).

The J gene is TRBJ1-1, the V gene TRBV30; D call uncertain. The CDR3 is made up of 10 amino acids. The germline gives CDR1 GTSNPN, CDR2 SVGIG (reference sequence). V was trimmed by 1 base and J by 12 bases, leaving 9 bases between them. The CDR3 loop reads CAWSASISFF. Here the CDR3 DNA reads TGTGCCTGGAGTGCGTCCATTTCTTTCTTT. The full variable domain, completed using reference TRBV30 and TRBJ1-1, is SQTIHQWPATLVQPVGSPLSLECTVEGTSNPNLYWYRQAAGRGLQLLFYSVGIGQISSEVPQNLSASRPQDRQFILSSKKLLLSDSGFYLCAWSASISFFGQGTRLTVV.

CDR3 in DNA: TGTGCCACCAGCCTAGGCCGAAACACTGAAGCTTTCTTT. Protein: CATSLGRNTEAFF. The V gene is TRBV15, the J gene TRBJ1-1; D not resolved. Germline CDR1 and CDR2: LNHNV and YYDKDF (reference sequence). The CDR3 consists of 13 residues. V was clipped by 5 bases and J by 2 bases, with 9 bases between them.

The chain combines TRBV4-1 with TRBJ2-4; 16 nucleotides line up with TRBD2. The CDR3 length is 22 residues. Trimming at V came to 4 bases and at J to 1 base, leaving 16 bases not matched to a gene. In germline, CDR1 is MGHRA, CDR2 YSYEKL. The CDR3 DNA follows: TGCGCCAGCAGCCCACCCACATCGGGGACTAGCGGGGGGGCCCCGGCCAAAAACATTCAGTACTTC. This gives the protein CASSPPTSGTSGGAPAKNIQYF.

J is TRBJ2-7 and V is TRBV27; D is perhaps TRBD1 (6 bases). The CDR3 contains 13 residues. Germline V gene data show CDR1 as MNHEY and CDR2 as SMNVEV (reference sequence). V lost 3 bases and J 6 bases, leaving 12 bases between the germline ends. In DNA, the CDR3 is TGTGCCAGCAGTTTGGGGGCCGGAACCGAGCAGTACTTC. It specifies CASSLGAGTEQYF.

This clonotype has a handful of counts. The V call is TRBV5-4, the J call TRBJ2-3, with D possibly TRBD2 on 6 matching bases. The germline gives CDR1 SGHNT, CDR2 YYREEE (reference sequence). The CDR3 consists of 16 residues. V shed 0 bases and J shed 9 bases, with 20 bases lying between them. The CDR3 DNA is TGTGCCAGCAGCTTGGGGGTAGCGGACGGAGGGAACACGCAGTATTTT. Its protein is CASSLGVADGGNTQYF.

This sequence joins TRBV9 and TRBJ2-6, with D perhaps being TRBD1 or TRBD2 (5 bases each). Germline V CDR1 and CDR2: SGDLS, YYNGEE. Deletions cut 4 bases from V and 2 bases from J, with 13 bases between. This CDR3 has 16 amino acids. The CDR3 is CASSPRVGAGANVLTF. The DNA for the CDR3 is TGTGCCAGCAGCCCACGCGTGGGGGCTGGGGCCAACGTCCTGACTTTC.

This rearrangement joins TRBV7-2 to TRBJ1-5; D uncertain. The germline gives CDR1 SGHTA, CDR2 FQGNSA. V was pared by 1 base and J by 2 bases, with 12 bases between. The CDR3 is made up of 16 amino acids. The CDR3 DNA follows: TGTGCCAGCAGCTTAGTTCACTCCACGGGCAATCAGCCCCAGCATTTT. It yields the protein CASSLVHSTGNQPQHF.

For the CDR3, the DNA is TGCGCCAGCAGTCCCCGGGACGGAGCCTACAATGAGCAGTTCTTC. Its translation is CASSPRDGAYNEQFF. The chain combines TRBV4-1 with TRBJ2-1; the D gene could be TRBD1 or TRBD2 (5 bases each). Germline V gives CDR1 MGHRA, CDR2 YSYEKL. The ends were cut back, 6 bases at V and 2 bases at J, with 14 bases in the middle. This CDR3 has 15 residues.

This rearrangement joins TRBV3-1 to TRBJ1-5; D possibly corresponds to TRBD1 (6 bases). The CDR3 covers 15 residues. Germline V CDR1 and CDR2: LGHDT, YNNKEL (reference sequence). V was cut by 5 bases and J by 5 bases, with 16 bases left in between. In DNA, the CDR3 is TGTGCCAGCAGCGACGGGACACCGGCTCATCAGCCCCAGCATTTT. This translates into CASSDGTPAHQPQHF.

The chain has TRBV23-1 and TRBJ1-1; TRBD1 aligns across 7 bases. TRBV23-1 is placed among ORFs of uncertain function. This CDR3 has 12 residues. With 2 bases clipped from V and 11 bases from J, the junction kept 5 bases outside the gene matches. CDR3 nucleotides: TGCGCCAGCAGTCAAAAGGGACAGAAGGCTTTCTTT. It codes for CASSQKGQKAFF.

This chain links TRBV7-2 with TRBJ2-4; perhaps TRBD2 as D (6 bases). The CDR3 is 16 amino acids. Germline-derived CDR1 and CDR2 are SGHTA and FQGNSA. Trimming took off 4 bases at V and 5 bases at J, with 18 bases between the two ends. CDR3 region: CASSSGLGRGQNIQYF. The CDR3 DNA reads as TGTGCCAGCAGCTCAGGACTGGGGCGGGGACAAAACATTCAGTACTTC.

The chain is built from TRBV7-9 and TRBJ2-2; 7 nucleotides line up with TRBD2. The germline V gene has CDR1 SEHNR and CDR2 FQNEAQ (reference sequence). Losses at the gene ends were 5 bases for V and 0 bases for J; bases not matched to a gene: 6. This CDR3 contains 16 residues. CDR3 loop: CASSPRTRANTGELFF. DNA for the CDR3: TGTGCCAGCAGCCCCAGGACTAGGGCGAACACCGGGGAGCTGTTTTTT.

The rearrangement uses TRBV7-7 and TRBJ2-3, with D unresolved. The CDR3 spans 15 residues. Trimming took 1 base from V and 5 from J, leaving 13 bases between them. Germline CDR1 and CDR2: SSHAT and FNYEAQ (reference sequence). CDR3 sequence (DNA): TGTGCCAGCAGCTTAGGAGGCACGATGGGAGATACGCAGTATTTT. Protein: CASSLGGTMGDTQYF. Full variable domain (rest looked up from reference TRBV7-7 and TRBJ2-3): GAGVSQSPRYKVTKRGQDVTLRCDPISSHATLYWYQQALGQGPEFLTYFNYEAQPDKSGLPSDRFSAERPEGSISTLTIQRTEQRDSAMYRCASSLGGTMGDTQYFGPGTRLTVL.

The chain couples TRBV2 to TRBJ2-7, with 7 bases lining up with TRBD2. V shed 7 bases and J 4 bases; nucleotides not matched to a gene: 7. Germline loops: CDR1 SNHLY, CDR2 FYNNEI. The CDR3 covers 13 residues. The CDR3 reads CASKAGSTYEQYF. In DNA form, the CDR3 reads TGTGCCAGCAAAGCGGGGTCCACGTACGAGCAGTACTTC.

The rearrangement uses TRBV18 and TRBJ2-5; maybe TRBD1 (5 bases). Germline values: CDR1 KGHSH, CDR2 LQKENI. Trimming stripped 3 bases from V and 4 bases from J, with 9 bases between. CDR3 length: 13 amino acids. The CDR3 sequence: CASSPFQGETQYF. CDR3 bases: TGTGCCAGCTCACCGTTTCAGGGAGAGACCCAGTACTTC.

V is TRBV7-8 and J is TRBJ2-2, with D perhaps matching TRBD1 (7 bases). The CDR3 spans 15 residues. V dropped 4 bases and J dropped 3 bases, with 12 bases sitting between them. From germline, CDR1 is SGHVS and CDR2 FQNEAQ. The CDR3 loop is CASSYDREDTGELFF. The DNA for the CDR3 is TGTGCCAGCAGCTACGACAGGGAGGACACCGGGGAGCTGTTTTTT.

This chain's CDR3 is CASSLAEAGQEYF. CDR3 sequence (DNA): TGCGCCAGCAGCTTGGCCGAGGCAGGGCAGGAGTATTTT. V and J are TRBV5-1 and TRBJ2-3; TRBD1 is a possible D gene (5 bases). V lost 0 bases and J lost 13, with 15 bases in between. The CDR3 is 13 residues long. The germline V gene encodes CDR1 SGHRS and CDR2 YFSETQ.

This clonotype was counted between two and nine times. This rearrangement joins TRBV24-1 to TRBJ2-5; possible D gene TRBD2, 5 bases. The CDR3 is made up of 15 amino acids. V was shortened by 2 bases and J by 4 bases, with 13 bases between the two germline ends. Germline values: CDR1 KGHDR, CDR2 SFDVKD. The CDR3, as DNA: TGTGCCACCAGTGATTGGAGCCGAGGAGGAGAGACCCAGTACTTC. Protein sequence: CATSDWSRGGETQYF.

This clonotype occurred a few times. The rearrangement joins TRBV9 to TRBJ2-3; no firm D call. The length of the CDR3 is 13 residues. Germline V gene sequence: CDR1 SGDLS, CDR2 YYNGEE. V lost 0 bases and J 8 bases, leaving 10 bases between the germline ends. The CDR3 protein is CASSVELQGTQYF. Here the CDR3 DNA reads TGTGCCAGCAGCGTAGAGCTCCAAGGTACGCAGTATTTT.

At least ten counts were recorded for this clonotype. V gene TRBV7-2 combines with J gene TRBJ1-6; a possible D gene is TRBD1 (5 bases). The CDR3 consists of 17 residues. V was cut by 0 bases and J by 0 bases, with 9 bases left in between. Germline-derived CDR1 and CDR2 are SGHTA and FQGNSA. This CDR3 reads CASSLASDSSYNSPLHF. Written as DNA, the CDR3 is TGTGCCAGCAGCTTAGCCTCCGACAGCTCCTATAATTCACCCCTCCACTTT.

CDR3 in DNA: TGTGCCAGCAGCTTAGGTGGGATCATATGGGGCGATGAGCAGTTCTTC. Its protein is CASSLGGIIWGDEQFF. This sequence joins TRBV7-8 and TRBJ2-1; D might be TRBD1 (5 bases). The ends were cut back, 1 base at V and 8 bases at J, with 18 bases in the middle. CDR3 length equals 16 residues. CDR1 and CDR2 from the germline V gene are SGHVS and FQNEAQ.

The chain is built from TRBV24-1 and TRBJ2-6, with 7 bases that match TRBD1. Losses at the gene ends were 0 bases for V and 1 base for J; bases not matched to a gene: 2. The CDR3 contains 17 residues. Looked up from germline, CDR1 is KGHDR and CDR2 is SFDVKD. CDR3 DNA sequence: TGTGCCACCAGTGATTTGGCACAGGGGTCTGGGGCCAACGTCCTGACTTTC. Its translation: CATSDLAQGSGANVLTF.

This chain connects TRBV7-6 to TRBJ2-1; D remains unclear. This CDR3 comprises 14 residues. CDR1 is SGHVS, CDR2 FNYEAQ, per germline. V lost 5 bases, J lost 7 bases, and 15 bases lay in between. DNA for the CDR3: TGTGCCAGCAGCCCCCGAAGCTCCGCGAATGAGCAGTTCTTC. Translation: CASSPRSSANEQFF.

The chain has TRBV5-1 and TRBJ2-5; 8 bases map to TRBD1. Germline assignment: CDR1 SGHRS and CDR2 YFSETQ. The V gene end was trimmed by 4 bases and the J gene end by 6 bases; junction bases not matched to a gene: 5. The CDR3 contains 13 residues. The CDR3 coding sequence is TGCGCCAGCAGCAACGGACAGGGCAAGACCCAGTACTTC. This sequence encodes CASSNGQGKTQYF.

A few counts support this clonotype. This chain uses TRBV4-2 with TRBJ2-3; D may be TRBD1 (5 bases). There are 16 residues in the CDR3. Germline assignment: CDR1 LGHNA and CDR2 YNFKEQ. Trimming removed 0 bases from V and 2 bases from J, with 12 bases in between. CDR3 coding DNA: TGTGCCAGCAGCCAAGATCAGGGCGCTAACACAGATACGCAGTATTTT. Amino acids: CASSQDQGANTDTQYF.

This clonotype showed up just a few times. The chain employs TRBV9 and TRBJ2-7, with D unresolved. V gave up 2 bases and J gave up 2 bases, with 14 bases separating them. CDR1 SGDLS and CDR2 YYNGEE come from the germline V gene. The CDR3 runs 15 residues. CDR3: CASSVERGPTYEQYF. The DNA of the CDR3 is TGTGCCAGCAGCGTGGAGAGAGGACCGACCTACGAGCAGTACTTC.

This clonotype was picked up a small number of times. This chain joins TRBV10-3 and TRBJ2-7, with 14 bases identical to TRBD2. CDR1 and CDR2 from the germline V gene are ENHRY and SYGVKD. V shed 2 bases, J shed 4 bases, and the junction held 19 bases outside the gene matches. This CDR3 contains 21 residues. The CDR3 here is CAISETFTGPGLAGDGYEQYF. The CDR3 nucleotides read TGTGCCATCAGTGAGACCTTCACAGGGCCGGGACTAGCGGGAGATGGGTACGAGCAGTACTTC.